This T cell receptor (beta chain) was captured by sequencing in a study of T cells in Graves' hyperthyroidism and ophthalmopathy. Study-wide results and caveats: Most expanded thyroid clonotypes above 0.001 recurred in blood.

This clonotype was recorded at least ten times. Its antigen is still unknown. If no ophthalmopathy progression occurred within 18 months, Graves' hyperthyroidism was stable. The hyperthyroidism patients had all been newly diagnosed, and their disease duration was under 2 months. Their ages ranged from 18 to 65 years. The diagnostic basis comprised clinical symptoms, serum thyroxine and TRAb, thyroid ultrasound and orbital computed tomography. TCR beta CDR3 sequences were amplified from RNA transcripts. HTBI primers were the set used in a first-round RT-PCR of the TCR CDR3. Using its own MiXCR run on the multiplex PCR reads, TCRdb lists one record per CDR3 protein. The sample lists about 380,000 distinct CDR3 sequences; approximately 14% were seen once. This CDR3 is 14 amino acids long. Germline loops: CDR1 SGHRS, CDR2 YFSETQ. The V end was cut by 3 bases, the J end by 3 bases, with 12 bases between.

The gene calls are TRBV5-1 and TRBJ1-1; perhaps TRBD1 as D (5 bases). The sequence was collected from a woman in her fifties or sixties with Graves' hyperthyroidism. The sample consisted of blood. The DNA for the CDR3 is TGCGCCAGCAGCTCCAAGCTGACAGACACTGAAGCTTTCTTT. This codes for CASSSKLTDTEAFF.